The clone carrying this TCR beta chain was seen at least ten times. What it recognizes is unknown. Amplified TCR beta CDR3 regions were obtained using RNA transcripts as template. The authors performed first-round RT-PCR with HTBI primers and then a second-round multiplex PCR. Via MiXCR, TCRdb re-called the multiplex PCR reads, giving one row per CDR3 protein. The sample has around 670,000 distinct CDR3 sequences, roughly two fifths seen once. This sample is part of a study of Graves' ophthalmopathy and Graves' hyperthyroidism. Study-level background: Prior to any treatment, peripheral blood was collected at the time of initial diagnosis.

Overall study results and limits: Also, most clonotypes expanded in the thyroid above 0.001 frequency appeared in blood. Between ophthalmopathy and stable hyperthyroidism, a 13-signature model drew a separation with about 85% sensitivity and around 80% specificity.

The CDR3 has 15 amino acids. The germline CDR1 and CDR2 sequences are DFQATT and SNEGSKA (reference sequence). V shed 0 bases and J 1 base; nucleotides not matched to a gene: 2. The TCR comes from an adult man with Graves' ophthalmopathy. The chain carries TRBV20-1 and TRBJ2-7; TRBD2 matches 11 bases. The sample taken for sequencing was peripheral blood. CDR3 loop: CSARDGTSGSYEQYF. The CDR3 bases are TGCAGTGCTAGAGACGGGACTAGCGGTTCCTACGAGCAGTACTTC.